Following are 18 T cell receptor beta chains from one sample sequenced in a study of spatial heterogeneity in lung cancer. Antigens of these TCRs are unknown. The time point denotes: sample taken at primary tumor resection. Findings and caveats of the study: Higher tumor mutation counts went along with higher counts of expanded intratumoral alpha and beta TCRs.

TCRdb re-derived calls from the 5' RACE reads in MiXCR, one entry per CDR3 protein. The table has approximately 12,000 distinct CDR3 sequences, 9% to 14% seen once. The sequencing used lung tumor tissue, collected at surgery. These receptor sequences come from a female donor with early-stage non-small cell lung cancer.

The CDR3 loop reads CASSLGGPRGTDTQYF. The CDR3 DNA reads TGTGCCAGCAGCTTAGGGGGGCCCCGGGGCACAGATACGCAGTATTTT. J is TRBJ2-3 and V is TRBV7-2; weak D call: TRBD1 (6 bases). Deletions cut 1 base from V and 1 base from J, with 12 bases between. CDR3 length equals 16 residues. Germline loops: CDR1 SGHTA, CDR2 FQGNSA.

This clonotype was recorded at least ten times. The CDR3 sequence: CASTGGYNGETQYF. The CDR3 bases are TGTGCCAGCACGGGTGGCTACAACGGAGAGACCCAGTACTTC. The rearrangement links TRBV6-2 or TRBV6-3 to TRBJ2-5; D call uncertain. This CDR3 has 14 residues. Trimming took 7 bases from V and 4 from J, leaving 16 bases between them. The germline gives CDR1 MNHEY, CDR2 SVGEGT.

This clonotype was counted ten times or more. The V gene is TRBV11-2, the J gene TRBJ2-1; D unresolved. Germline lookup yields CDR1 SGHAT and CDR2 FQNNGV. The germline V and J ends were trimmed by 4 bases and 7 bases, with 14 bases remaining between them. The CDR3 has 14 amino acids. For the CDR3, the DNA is TGTGCCAGCAGCTCCCCCGTGGTTTGGAATGAGCAGTTCTTC. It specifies CASSSPVVWNEQFF.

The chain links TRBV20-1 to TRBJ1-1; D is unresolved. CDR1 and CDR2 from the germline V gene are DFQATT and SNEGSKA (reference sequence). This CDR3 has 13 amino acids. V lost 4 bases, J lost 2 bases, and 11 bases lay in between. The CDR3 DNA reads TGCAGTGCTACCGGACGGGTTAACACTGAAGCTTTCTTT. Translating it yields CSATGRVNTEAFF.

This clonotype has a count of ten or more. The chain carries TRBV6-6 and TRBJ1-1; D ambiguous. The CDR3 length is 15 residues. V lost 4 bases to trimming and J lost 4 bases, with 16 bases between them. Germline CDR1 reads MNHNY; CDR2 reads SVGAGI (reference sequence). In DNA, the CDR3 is TGTGCCAGCAGTTCCCCCGGCAGGATGGCCACTGAAGCTTTCTTT. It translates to CASSSPGRMATEAFF.

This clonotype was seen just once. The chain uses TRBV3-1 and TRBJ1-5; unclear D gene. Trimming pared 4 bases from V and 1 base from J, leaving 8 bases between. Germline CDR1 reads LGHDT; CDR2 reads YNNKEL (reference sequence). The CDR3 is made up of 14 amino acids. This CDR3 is CASSPFRSNQPQHF. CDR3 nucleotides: TGTGCCAGCAGCCCCTTTCGGAGCAATCAGCCCCAGCATTTT.

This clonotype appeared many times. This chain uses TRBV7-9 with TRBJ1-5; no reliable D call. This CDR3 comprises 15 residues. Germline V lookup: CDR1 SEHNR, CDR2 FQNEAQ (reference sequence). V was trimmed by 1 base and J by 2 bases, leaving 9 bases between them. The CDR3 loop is CASSLGWSGNQPQHF. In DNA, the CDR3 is TGTGCCAGCAGCTTAGGTTGGAGCGGCAATCAGCCCCAGCATTTT. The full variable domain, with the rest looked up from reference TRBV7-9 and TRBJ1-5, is DTGVSQNPRHKITKRGQNVTFRCDPISEHNRLYWYRQTLGQGPEFLTYFQNEAQLEKSRLLSDRFSAERPKGSFSTLEIQRTEQGDSAMYLCASSLGWSGNQPQHFGDGTRLSIL.

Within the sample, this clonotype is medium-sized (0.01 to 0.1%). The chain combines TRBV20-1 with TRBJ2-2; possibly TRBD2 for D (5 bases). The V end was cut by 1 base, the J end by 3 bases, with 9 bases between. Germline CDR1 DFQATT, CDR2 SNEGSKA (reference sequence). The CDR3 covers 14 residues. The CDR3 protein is CSARGEGDTGELFF. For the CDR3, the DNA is TGCAGTGCTAGAGGAGAGGGTGACACCGGGGAGCTGTTTTTT.

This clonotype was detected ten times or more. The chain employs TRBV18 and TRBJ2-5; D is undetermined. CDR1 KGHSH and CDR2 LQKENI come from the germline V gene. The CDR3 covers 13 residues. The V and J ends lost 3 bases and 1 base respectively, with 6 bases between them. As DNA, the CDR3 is TGTGCCAGCTCACCCCCAGCCCAAGAGACCCAGTACTTC. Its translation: CASSPPAQETQYF.

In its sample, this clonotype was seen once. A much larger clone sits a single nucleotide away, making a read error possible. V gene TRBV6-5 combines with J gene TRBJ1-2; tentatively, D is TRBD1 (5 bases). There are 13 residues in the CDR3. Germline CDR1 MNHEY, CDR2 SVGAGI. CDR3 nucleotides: TGTGCCAGCAGCCCCGGGGGTTACTATGACTACACCTTC. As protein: CASSPGGYYDYTF.

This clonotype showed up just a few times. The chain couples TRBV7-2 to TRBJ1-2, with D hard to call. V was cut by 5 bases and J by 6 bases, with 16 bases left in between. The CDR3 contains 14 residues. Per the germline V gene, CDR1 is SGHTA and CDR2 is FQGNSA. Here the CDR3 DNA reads TGTGCCAGCAGCCCCGGCAGGAGGCCAGATGGCTACACCTTC. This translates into CASSPGRRPDGYTF. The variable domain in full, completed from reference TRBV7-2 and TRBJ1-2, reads GAGVSQSPSNKVTEKGKDVELRCDPISGHTALYWYRQSLGQGLEFLIYFQGNSAPDKSGLPSDRFSAERTGGSVSTLTIQRTQQEDSAVYLCASSPGRRPDGYTFGSGTRLTVV.

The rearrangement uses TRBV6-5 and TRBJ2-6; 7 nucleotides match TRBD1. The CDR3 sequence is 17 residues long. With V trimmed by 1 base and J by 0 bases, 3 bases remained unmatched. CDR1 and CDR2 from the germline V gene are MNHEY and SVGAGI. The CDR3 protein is CASSYLGGDSGANVLTF. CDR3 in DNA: TGTGCCAGCAGTTACTTAGGGGGCGACTCTGGGGCCAACGTCCTGACTTTC.

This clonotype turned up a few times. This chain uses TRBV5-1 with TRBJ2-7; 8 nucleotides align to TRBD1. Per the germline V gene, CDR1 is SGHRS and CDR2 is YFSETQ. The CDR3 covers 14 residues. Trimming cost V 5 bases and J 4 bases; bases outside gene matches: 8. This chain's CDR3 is CASRVAGGSYEQYF. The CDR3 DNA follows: TGCGCCAGCAGGGTGGCAGGGGGCTCGTACGAGCAGTACTTC.

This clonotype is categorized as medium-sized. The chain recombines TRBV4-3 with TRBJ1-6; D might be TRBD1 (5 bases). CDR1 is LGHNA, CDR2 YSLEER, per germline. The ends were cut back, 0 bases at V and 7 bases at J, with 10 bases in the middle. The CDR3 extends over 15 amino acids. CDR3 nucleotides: TGCGCCAGCAGCCAAGATCGGAGGGGAAATTCACCCCTCCACTTT. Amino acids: CASSQDRRGNSPLHF.

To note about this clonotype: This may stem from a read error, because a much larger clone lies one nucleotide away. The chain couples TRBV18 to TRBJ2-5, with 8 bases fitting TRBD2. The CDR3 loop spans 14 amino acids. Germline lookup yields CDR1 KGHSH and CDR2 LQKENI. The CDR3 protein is CANSPGGAQETQYF. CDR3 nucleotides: TGTGCCAACTCACCGGGAGGGGCACAAGAGACCCAGTACTTC.

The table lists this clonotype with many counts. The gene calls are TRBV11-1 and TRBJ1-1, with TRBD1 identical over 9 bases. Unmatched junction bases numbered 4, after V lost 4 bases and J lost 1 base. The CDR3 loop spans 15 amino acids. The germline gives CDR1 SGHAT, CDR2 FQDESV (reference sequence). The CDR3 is CASSSTGGRNTEAFF. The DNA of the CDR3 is TGTGCCAGCAGCTCAACAGGGGGCAGGAACACTGAAGCTTTCTTT.

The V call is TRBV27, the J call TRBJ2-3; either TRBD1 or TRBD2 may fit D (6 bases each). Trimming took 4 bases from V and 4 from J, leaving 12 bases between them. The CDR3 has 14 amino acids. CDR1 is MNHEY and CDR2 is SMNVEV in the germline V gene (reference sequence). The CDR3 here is CASSSHREADTQYF. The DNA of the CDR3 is TGTGCCAGCAGTTCGCACAGGGAGGCAGATACGCAGTATTTT.

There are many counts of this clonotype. This chain's CDR3 is CASTAGTGGHHGELFF. The CDR3, as DNA: TGTGCCAGTACCGCTGGGACAGGGGGCCATCACGGGGAGCTGTTTTTT. The rearrangement joins TRBV19 to TRBJ2-2, with 12 bases aligning to TRBD1. There are 16 residues in the CDR3. The V gene's germline CDR1 is LNHDA and CDR2 SQIVND (reference sequence). Germline trimming cut 7 bases from V and 7 bases from J; bases unmatched to any gene: 10.